This entry lists 20 T cell receptor beta chains sequenced from one sample in a study of CD8 T cells in ankylosing spondylitis. MiXCR was run by TCRdb on the 5' RACE reads, yielding one entry per CDR3 protein. The sample consists of about 140,000 distinct CDR3 sequences, approximately 9.2% of them appearing once. Specimen: synovial fluid, either unsorted or a sorted T cell fraction (not recorded which). The source of these receptors is a male donor with ankylosing spondylitis.

The gene calls are TRBV6-1 and TRBJ2-7; 8 bases fit TRBD2. This CDR3 spans 16 amino acids. Trimming took 4 bases from V and 2 from J; bases not matched to a gene: 10. Germline loops: CDR1 MNHNS, CDR2 SASEGT. The CDR3 sequence: CASSAEQWGLAYEQYF. The CDR3, as DNA: TGTGCCAGCAGTGCCGAGCAGTGGGGACTAGCCTACGAGCAGTACTTC.

This clonotype was observed at least ten times. The chain combines TRBV12-3 or TRBV12-4 with TRBJ2-7, with no clear D. The V end lost 5 bases, the J end lost 0 bases, and 8 bases lay between the germline ends. This CDR3 has 13 amino acids. The CDR3 DNA follows: TGTGCCAGCAGTCCCGGGCTCTCCTACGAGCAGTACTTC. It translates to CASSPGLSYEQYF.

This sequence joins TRBV20-1 and TRBJ1-4; weak D call: TRBD1 (6 bases). CDR3 length: 14 amino acids. With 3 bases removed from V and 8 bases from J, the gap between germline ends came to 16 bases. Germline V gives CDR1 DFQATT, CDR2 SNEGSKA (reference sequence). CDR3 sequence: CSASPDRRYEKLFF. The CDR3 DNA reads TGCAGTGCTAGCCCCGACAGGAGGTACGAAAAACTGTTTTTT.

This clonotype was seen a handful of times. CDR3 sequence: CSASQGGEQYF. CDR3 DNA: TGCAGTGCTAGCCAGGGCGGCGAGCAGTACTTC. The chain couples TRBV20-1 to TRBJ2-7; the D gene is possibly TRBD1 (5 bases). This CDR3 comprises 11 residues. V was shortened by 3 bases and J by 6 bases, with 9 bases between the two germline ends. Germline lookup yields CDR1 DFQATT and CDR2 SNEGSKA (reference sequence).

This clonotype showed up many times. V and J are TRBV6-5 and TRBJ1-1; D uncertain. The CDR3 consists of 11 residues. Germline CDR1 and CDR2: MNHEY and SVGAGI. With 2 bases removed from V and 9 bases from J, the gap between germline ends came to 7 bases. CDR3 nucleotide sequence: TGTGCCAGCAGTTACGAGAGGAAAGCTTTCTTT. Its protein is CASSYERKAFF.

This clonotype was detected a few times. This rearrangement joins TRBV5-6 to TRBJ1-1, with 8 bases that match TRBD1. This CDR3 spans 14 amino acids. With V trimmed by 0 bases and J by 5 bases, 3 bases remained unmatched. Germline V lookup: CDR1 SGHDT, CDR2 YYEEEE. CDR3 in amino acids: CASSLGTGRTEAFF. In nucleotides, the CDR3 is TGTGCCAGCAGCTTGGGGACAGGGAGGACTGAAGCTTTCTTT. The full variable domain, rest sourced from reference TRBV5-6 and TRBJ1-1, is DAGVTQSPTHLIKTRGQQVTLRCSPKSGHDTVSWYQQALGQGPQFIFQYYEEEERQRGNFPDRFSGHQFPNYSSELNVNALLLGDSALYLCASSLGTGRTEAFFGQGTRLTVV.

V usage is TRBV2 and J usage is TRBJ1-2; 7 positions match TRBD1. CDR1 SNHLY and CDR2 FYNNEI come from the germline V gene. This CDR3 region has 14 residues. Trimming removed 4 bases from V and 2 bases from J; junction bases left unmatched: 4. CDR3 in amino acids: CASSATGSNYGYTF. The CDR3 DNA reads as TGTGCCAGCAGTGCGACAGGGTCCAACTATGGCTACACCTTC. Supplemented by reference TRBV2 and TRBJ1-2, the full variable domain reads EPEVTQTPSHQVTQMGQEVILRCVPISNHLYFYWYRQILGQKVEFLVSFYNNEISEKSEIFDDQFSVERPDGSNFTLKIRSTKLEDSAMYFCASSATGSNYGYTFGSGTRLTVV.

This clonotype has just a few counts. This chain joins TRBV11-2 and TRBJ2-1, with 12 nucleotides matching TRBD2. The V gene end was trimmed by 5 bases and the J gene end by 6 bases; junction bases not matched to a gene: 14. The CDR3 spans 18 residues. Germline-derived CDR1 and CDR2 are SGHAT and FQNNGV. CDR3 in DNA: TGTGCCAGCAGCGCCCAACCACCGGGACTAGCGGGTTCCAATGAGCAGTTCTTC. This sequence encodes CASSAQPPGLAGSNEQFF. Combining the CDR3 with reference TRBV11-2 and TRBJ2-1 gives the whole variable domain EAGVAQSPRYKIIEKRQSVAFWCNPISGHATLYWYQQILGQGPKLLIQFQNNGVVDDSQLPKDRFSAERLKGVDSTLKIQPAKLEDSAVYLCASSAQPPGLAGSNEQFFGPGTRLTVL.

The rearrangement links TRBV7-2 to TRBJ2-7; D not certain. Trimming took off 4 bases at V and 2 bases at J, with 12 bases between the two ends. CDR1 SGHTA and CDR2 FQGNSA come from the germline V gene. There are 14 residues in the CDR3. In DNA form, the CDR3 reads TGTGCCAGCAGCTCGAACACCTTTGCCTACGAGCAGTACTTC. Translation gives CASSSNTFAYEQYF. Together with reference TRBV7-2 and TRBJ2-7, the CDR3 gives the full variable domain: GAGVSQSPSNKVTEKGKDVELRCDPISGHTALYWYRQSLGQGLEFLIYFQGNSAPDKSGLPSDRFSAERTGGSVSTLTIQRTQQEDSAVYLCASSSNTFAYEQYFGPGTRLTVT.

This clonotype is medium-sized by share. The chain has TRBV20-1 and TRBJ1-2; D might be TRBD1 (5 bases). V was trimmed by 0 bases and J by 4 bases, leaving 9 bases between them. The CDR3 runs 13 residues. The germline gives CDR1 DFQATT, CDR2 SNEGSKA (reference sequence). CDR3 protein: CSARDEGAYGYTF. The CDR3 coding sequence is TGCAGTGCTAGAGATGAAGGGGCCTATGGCTACACCTTC.

Of note for this clonotype: Since a much larger clone is just one base distant, this may be a read error. V gene TRBV20-1 combines with J gene TRBJ2-3, with 8 bases identical to TRBD2. CDR3 length: 14 amino acids. Germline V gene data show CDR1 as DFQATT and CDR2 as SNEGSKA (reference sequence). V was pared by 7 bases and J by 4 bases, with 10 bases of the junction left unmatched. The CDR3 reads CSDPSAGGPDTQYF. The CDR3 DNA reads TGCAGTGACCCCTCTGCGGGGGGTCCAGATACGCAGTATTTT.

This clonotype was counted ten times or more. The CDR3 region is CASSLGGAGDTQYF. Written as DNA, the CDR3 is TGCGCCAGCAGCTTGGGGGGGGCAGGAGATACGCAGTATTTT. This chain uses TRBV5-1 with TRBJ2-3; D assignment may be TRBD1 or TRBD2 (6 bases each). Deletions cut 0 bases from V and 5 bases from J, with 10 bases between. Germline V gives CDR1 SGHRS, CDR2 YFSETQ. This CDR3 comprises 14 residues. The complete variable domain, with remaining parts taken from reference TRBV5-1 and TRBJ2-3, reads KAGVTQTPRYLIKTRGQQVTLSCSPISGHRSVSWYQQTPGQGLQFLFEYFSETQRNKGNFPGRFSGRQFSNSRSEMNVSTLELGDSALYLCASSLGGAGDTQYFGPGTRLTVL.

This clonotype showed up just a few times. The chain employs TRBV3-1 and TRBJ2-5; 8 bases are shared with TRBD2. Trimming cost V 1 base and J 1 base; bases outside gene matches: 5. From germline, CDR1 is LGHDT and CDR2 YNNKEL (reference sequence). The CDR3 consists of 16 residues. DNA of the CDR3: TGTGCCAGCAGCCAAGCCACTAGCGGACTCCAAGAGACCCAGTACTTC. Protein sequence: CASSQATSGLQETQYF.

The chain couples TRBV4-1 to TRBJ2-6, with 7 bases that match TRBD2. This CDR3 region has 16 residues. Germline CDR1 and CDR2: MGHRA and YSYEKL. After removal of 0 bases from V and 2 bases from J, the junction contained 1 base not matched to a gene. The CDR3 protein is CASSQDAGAGANVLTF. CDR3 nucleotide sequence: TGCGCCAGCAGCCAAGATGCGGGAGCTGGGGCCAACGTCCTGACTTTC.

This clonotype was seen a handful of times. The V call is TRBV5-6, the J call TRBJ2-2; 8 bases are shared with TRBD1. The germline gives CDR1 SGHDT, CDR2 YYEEEE. V dropped 5 bases and J dropped 7; count of bases not matched to a gene: 7. CDR3 size: 14 residues. The CDR3 region has the DNA TGTGCCAGCAGATGGGCAGGGGGCTTCGGGGAGCTGTTTTTT. Translation gives CASRWAGGFGELFF.

This clonotype has just a few counts. The chain is built from TRBV6-2 or TRBV6-3 and TRBJ1-5; the D gene is possibly TRBD1 (6 bases). From germline, CDR1 is MNHEY and CDR2 SVGEGT. Between the trimmed V and J ends, which lost 5 bases and 6 bases, there was a span of 14 bases. The CDR3 is 14 residues long. The CDR3 DNA reads TGTGCCAGCAGTGCGCACAGGGAAGCTCAGCCCCAGCATTTT. This encodes CASSAHREAQPQHF.

The CDR3 loop reads CASSFLAPSTDTQYF. CDR3 DNA: TGCGCCAGCAGCTTCCTAGCGCCTAGCACAGATACGCAGTATTTT. This sequence joins TRBV5-1 and TRBJ2-3, with D possibly being TRBD2 (6 bases). Trimming took off 2 bases at V and 0 bases at J, with 10 bases between the two ends. Germline values: CDR1 SGHRS, CDR2 YFSETQ. The CDR3 has 15 amino acids.

This clonotype was counted ten times or more. This chain links TRBV3-1 with TRBJ2-5, with TRBD2 identical over 11 bases. The CDR3 is made up of 17 amino acids. CDR1 LGHDT and CDR2 YNNKEL come from the germline V gene (reference sequence). V shed 1 base, J shed 1 base, and the junction held 5 bases outside the gene matches. CDR3 sequence (DNA): TGTGCCAGCAGCCAAGGGGCCGGGACTAGCGGCCAAGAGACCCAGTACTTC. Translated, it gives CASSQGAGTSGQETQYF.

This clonotype was counted only a few times. V usage is TRBV11-2 and J usage is TRBJ2-3; 15 bases are shared with TRBD2. This CDR3 contains 18 residues. Germline trimming cut 5 bases from V and 2 bases from J; bases unmatched to any gene: 8. Germline-derived CDR1 and CDR2 are SGHAT and FQNNGV. This CDR3 reads CASSPMGTSGGYTDTQYF. CDR3 bases: TGTGCCAGCAGCCCTATGGGGACTAGCGGGGGGTACACAGATACGCAGTATTTT.

This clonotype has a count of ten or more. V usage is TRBV5-1 and J usage is TRBJ2-2, with TRBD1 identical over 10 bases. J gave up 6 bases and V 2 bases, and 4 bases lay outside the gene matches. This CDR3 has 15 amino acids. Germline V gives CDR1 SGHRS, CDR2 YFSETQ. The CDR3 protein is CASSFGQGGPGELFF. The DNA of the CDR3 is TGCGCCAGCAGCTTCGGACAGGGGGGTCCCGGGGAGCTGTTTTTT.